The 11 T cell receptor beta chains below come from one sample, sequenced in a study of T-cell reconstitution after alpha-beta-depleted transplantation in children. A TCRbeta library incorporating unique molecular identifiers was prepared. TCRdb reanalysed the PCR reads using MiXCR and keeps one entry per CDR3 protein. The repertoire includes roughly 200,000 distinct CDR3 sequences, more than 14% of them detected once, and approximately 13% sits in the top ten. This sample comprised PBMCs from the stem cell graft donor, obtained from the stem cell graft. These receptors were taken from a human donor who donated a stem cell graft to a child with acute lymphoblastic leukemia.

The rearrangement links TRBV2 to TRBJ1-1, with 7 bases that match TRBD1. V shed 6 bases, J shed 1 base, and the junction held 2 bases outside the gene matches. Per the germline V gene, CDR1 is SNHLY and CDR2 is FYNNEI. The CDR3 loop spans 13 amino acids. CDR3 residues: CASRGQRNTEAFF. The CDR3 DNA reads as TGTGCCAGCAGGGGACAGCGGAACACTGAAGCTTTCTTT. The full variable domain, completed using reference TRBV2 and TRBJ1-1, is EPEVTQTPSHQVTQMGQEVILRCVPISNHLYFYWYRQILGQKVEFLVSFYNNEISEKSEIFDDQFSVERPDGSNFTLKIRSTKLEDSAMYFCASRGQRNTEAFFGQGTRLTVV.

The CDR3 nucleotides are TGTGCCAGCAGCTCAGTCGGACTAGCGGGGGGCAATGAGCAGTTCTTC. Translation gives CASSSVGLAGGNEQFF. V usage is TRBV27 and J usage is TRBJ2-1, with 14 positions matching TRBD2. CDR3 size: 16 residues. Germline loops: CDR1 MNHEY, CDR2 SMNVEV (reference sequence). V shed 6 bases and J 6 bases; nucleotides not matched to a gene: 7.

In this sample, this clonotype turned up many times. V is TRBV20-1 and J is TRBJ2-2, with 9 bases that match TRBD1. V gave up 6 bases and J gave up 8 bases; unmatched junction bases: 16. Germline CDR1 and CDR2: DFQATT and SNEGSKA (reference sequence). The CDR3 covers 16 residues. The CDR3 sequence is CSAARGTGKKAGELFF. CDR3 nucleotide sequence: TGCAGTGCCGCCCGCGGGACAGGGAAAAAGGCGGGGGAGCTGTTTTTT.

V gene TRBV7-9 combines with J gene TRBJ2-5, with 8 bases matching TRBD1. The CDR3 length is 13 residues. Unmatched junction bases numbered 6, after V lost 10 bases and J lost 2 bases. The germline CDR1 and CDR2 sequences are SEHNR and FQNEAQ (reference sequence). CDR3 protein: CATSGTGQETQYF. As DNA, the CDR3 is TGTGCCACCTCAGGGACAGGACAAGAGACCCAGTACTTC.

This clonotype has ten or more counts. The CDR3 DNA reads as TGCAGTGCTACGGACAGAGGCGGGTACAATGAGCAGTTCTTC. Its protein is CSATDRGGYNEQFF. The chain uses TRBV20-1 and TRBJ2-1, with D perhaps matching TRBD1 (6 bases). Between the trimmed V and J ends, which lost 4 bases and 4 bases, there was a span of 14 bases. This CDR3 spans 14 amino acids. The germline V gene has CDR1 DFQATT and CDR2 SNEGSKA (reference sequence).

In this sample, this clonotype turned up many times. The DNA of the CDR3 is TGTGCCAGTAGCCTCGTTGGGGAGGGATACGAGCAGTACTTC. This encodes CASSLVGEGYEQYF. The chain couples TRBV19 to TRBJ2-7; 7 bases are shared with TRBD2. V was pared by 6 bases and J by 4 bases, with 9 bases of the junction left unmatched. CDR1 and CDR2 from the germline V gene are LNHDA and SQIVND (reference sequence). The CDR3 is made up of 14 amino acids.

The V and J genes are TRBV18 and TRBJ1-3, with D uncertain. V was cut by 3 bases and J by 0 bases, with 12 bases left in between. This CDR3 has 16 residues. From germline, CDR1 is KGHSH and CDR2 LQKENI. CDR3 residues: CASSPVDPGSGNTIYF. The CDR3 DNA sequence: TGTGCCAGCTCACCGGTAGATCCTGGCTCTGGAAACACCATATATTTT. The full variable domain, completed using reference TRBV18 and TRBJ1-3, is NAGVMQNPRHLVRRRGQEARLRCSPMKGHSHVYWYRQLPEEGLKFMVYLQKENIIDESGMPKERFSAEFPKEGPSILRIQQVVRGDSAAYFCASSPVDPGSGNTIYFGEGSWLTVV.

The CDR3 DNA follows: TGTGCCAGTAGAAGGCCGAGTTACAATGAGCAGTTCTTC. Translating it yields CASRRPSYNEQFF. V gene TRBV19 combines with J gene TRBJ2-1, with D hard to call. Germline CDR1 is LNHDA and CDR2 is SQIVND (reference sequence). The V end lost 6 bases, the J end lost 4 bases, and 10 bases lay between the germline ends. This CDR3 has 13 amino acids.

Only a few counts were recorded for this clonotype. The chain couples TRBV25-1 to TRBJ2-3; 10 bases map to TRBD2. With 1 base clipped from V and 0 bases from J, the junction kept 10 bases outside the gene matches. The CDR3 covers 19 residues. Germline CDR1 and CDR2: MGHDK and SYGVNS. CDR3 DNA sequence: TGTGCCAGCAGTGAATGGATGAGCGGGAGGGAAACTAGCACAGATACGCAGTATTTT. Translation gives CASSEWMSGRETSTDTQYF.

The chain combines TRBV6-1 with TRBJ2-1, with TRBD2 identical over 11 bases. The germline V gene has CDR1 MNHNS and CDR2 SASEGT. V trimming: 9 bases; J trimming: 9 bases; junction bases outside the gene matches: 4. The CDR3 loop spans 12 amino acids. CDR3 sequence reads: CASLAGGPEQFF. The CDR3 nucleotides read TGTGCCAGTTTAGCGGGAGGGCCTGAGCAGTTCTTC.

The CDR3 DNA sequence: TGTGCCAGCAGCCATGACAGAGGAAGCACAGATACGCAGTATTTT. This gives the protein CASSHDRGSTDTQYF. The chain employs TRBV3-1 and TRBJ2-3; D perhaps matches TRBD1 (5 bases). V lost 3 bases to trimming and J lost 0 bases, with 10 bases between them. CDR1 LGHDT and CDR2 YNNKEL come from the germline V gene (reference sequence). CDR3 length equals 15 residues.